The clone carrying this TCR beta chain was recorded many times. This CDR3 is built from 13 residues. Germline values: CDR1 SNHLY, CDR2 FYNNEI. Trimming at V came to 8 bases and at J to 6 bases, leaving 10 bases not matched to a gene. This entry is derived from a study of Graves' ophthalmopathy and Graves' hyperthyroidism. Using RNA transcripts, the TCR beta CDR3 regions were amplified. First-round RT-PCR relied on HTBI primers, and a second-round multiplex PCR came next. MiXCR, applied by TCRdb to the multiplex PCR reads, yields one record per CDR3 protein. This table holds hundreds of thousands of distinct CDR3 sequences, about two fifths found once.

Material for sequencing was peripheral blood. The rearrangement uses TRBV2 and TRBJ2-7, with 7 bases identical to TRBD1. This sequence originates from an adult man with Graves' ophthalmopathy. DNA for the CDR3: TGTGCCAGCGTGGGAGAGACAGGGCTCGAGCAGTACTTC. This encodes CASVGETGLEQYF.